This T cell receptor (beta chain) was profiled in a study of blood T cell repertoires in COVID-19 (TCRdb year 2020). A note on the overall study: Recovered participants in ImmuneRACE Cohort 3 were defined as having two consecutive negative NP/OP PCR tests, clearance from a healthcare professional, or resolution of symptoms. Collaborator samples came from the United States, Italy and Spain and covered acute and convalescent phases of COVID-19. The material from the prospective study consisted of cDNA or gDNA derived from T cells, B-cell-depleted T cells, or PBMCs. Subjects who had been exposed to COVID-19, were actively infected with it, or had recovered from it provided the deeply sampled blood TCRbeta repertoires that made up the dataset. The repertoires were made available in a free public database intended to serve as a resource for research on the immune response to SARS-CoV-2. The samples were drawn from the first 160 participants of the ongoing ImmuneRACE study and from 950 to 1,500 subjects provided by 6 global collaborators. The sample metadata nearly always contained a de-identified subject ID, COVID-19 status, age in years and sex. Where available, HLA class I and class II types were taken from metadata supplied by the sample provider and were not determined by assay-based typing.

There are 18 amino acids in the CDR3, from cysteine to phenylalanine inclusive. The CDR3 DNA has 54 bases and is translated from base 1. CDR1 and CDR2 (GTSNPN, SVGIG) derive from the germline V gene (reference sequence). The junction shows trimming of 3 bases on V and 4 bases on J, plus 22 bases between the germline ends. In its sample, this clone was seen a few times. Its antigen remains unidentified. Qualities for individual bases were not recorded, and no much larger clone is one base off. General study outcomes and caveats: The amount of clinical and demographic metadata varied by source and participant and was provided uncurated.

Enrolling through a virtual design, the prospective study's participants ranged in age from about 18 to 89 years and lived across 20 to 25 United States geographic areas. In the prospective study, participants were assigned to cohorts based on the clinical history participants reported in a screening survey and a study questionnaire. Mobile phlebotomists in the prospective study collected whole blood, serum and a nasopharyngeal or oropharyngeal swab from every participant. Participants in the prospective study had the option to provide additional blood draws and questionnaires over a roughly 2-month period. Blood samples from the prospective study were shipped frozen or at room temperature prior to DNA extraction. The immunoSEQ Assay, a bias-controlled multiplex PCR, was used to amplify TCRbeta CDR3 regions from genomic DNA. The source study handled its data this way. The number of nucleated cells in each sample was estimated by amplification of reference gene primers within the assay. Sequence reads were collapsed and filtered to measure the absolute abundance of every unique TCRbeta CDR3 rearrangement. For each sample, productive Simpson clonality was calculated by taking the square root of Simpson's diversity index across productive rearrangements. TCRdb's version of the immuneACCESS table is confined to in-frame rearrangements and falls short of the full clone set. An unresolved V gene accounts for under half of the shortfall where checked; the remainder is of unknown origin. V and J calls and clone size are copied from that table; D and trimming were computed from the DNA. The sample has hundreds of thousands of clones on record, 70% to 90% of them singletons. The ten largest account for 2.5% to 3.5% of the sample.

This TCR came from a woman between 45 and 65 years old in a cohort exposed to, infected with or recovered from COVID-19 (not recorded which). Recombination connected TRBV30 to TRBJ1-6; there is no confident call for the D gene. The sample taken for sequencing was PBMCs or T cells enriched from blood (not recorded which). CDR3 protein: CAWSKAGSLTSYNSPLHF. The DNA sequence is given as TGTGCCTGGAGCAAGGCCGGGTCACTTACCTCGTATAATTCACCCCTCCACTTT. The full variable domain, with segments outside the CDR3 supplied by the reference TRBV30 and TRBJ1-6 proteins, appears as SQTIHQWPATLVQPVGSPLSLECTVEGTSNPNLYWYRQAAGRGLQLLFYSVGIGQISSEVPQNLSASRPQDRQFILSSKKLLLSDSGFYLCAWSKAGSLTSYNSPLHFGNGTRLTVT.